One and the same sample provided the 8 T cell receptor beta chains below, sequenced in a study of cytomegalovirus exposure and HLA in healthy donors (dated by TCRdb to the late 2010s). Library generation was performed with the immunoSEQ multiplex PCR assay. The multiplex PCR relied on a mix of 60 forward primers for TCR Vbeta segments and 13 reverse primers for TCR Jbeta segments. In its TCRdb copy, this immuneACCESS table keeps in-frame sequences only and misses some clones. Where compared with another copy, unresolved V genes explain less than half of these, and the others have no known cause. The sample has around 170,000 clones on record, about 85% of them singletons. 1.3% of the sample is held by the ten biggest clonotypes. The specimen was PBMCs. The receptors were sampled from a man aged 50 to 60 in good health and CMV-seropositive.

The genes are TRBV30 and TRBJ1-1; possibly TRBD1 for D (6 bases). V lost 2 bases and J lost 1, with 14 bases in between. The CDR3 is 15 residues long. Germline-derived CDR1 and CDR2 are GTSNPN and SVGIG (reference sequence). CDR3 DNA sequence: TGTGCCTGGAGTACTCTCGGACAGCCGAACACTGAAGCTTTCTTT. Amino acids: CAWSTLGQPNTEAFF.

This sequence joins TRBV7-9 and TRBJ2-7; 11 bases align to TRBD2. The germline V gene has CDR1 SEHNR and CDR2 FQNEAQ (reference sequence). After removal of 5 bases from V and 3 bases from J, the junction contained 6 bases not matched to a gene. The CDR3 has 15 amino acids. Written as DNA, the CDR3 is TGTGCCAGCAGCCCCCGACTAGCGGGGAGCTACGAGCAGTACTTC. Amino acids: CASSPRLAGSYEQYF.

This clone was detected a few times. CDR3 nucleotide sequence: TGTGCCAGCAGCCTTCGTTCCTCGGTGTACGAGCAGTACTTC. Protein sequence: CASSLRSSVYEQYF. The rearrangement uses TRBV5-5 and TRBJ2-7; D uncertain. V was shortened by 4 bases and J by 4 bases, with 15 bases between the two germline ends. Germline CDR1 reads SGHKS; CDR2 reads YYEKEE (reference sequence). The CDR3 consists of 14 residues.

The V and J genes are TRBV4-2 and TRBJ1-5; 7 bases agree with TRBD1. The V gene end was trimmed by 1 base and the J gene end by 0 bases; junction bases not matched to a gene: 12. The CDR3 extends over 19 amino acids. CDR1 LGHNA and CDR2 YNFKEQ come from the germline V gene. Here the CDR3 reads CASSQGPDRDSYSNQPQHF. CDR3 DNA: TGTGCCAGCAGCCAAGGCCCCGACAGGGATTCTTATAGCAATCAGCCCCAGCATTTT.

The rearrangement uses TRBV14 and TRBJ2-1, with D unresolved. This CDR3 comprises 15 residues. Trimming shortened V by 3 bases and J by 7 bases, and 16 bases separated the two germline ends. Germline V gene sequence: CDR1 SGHDN, CDR2 FVKESK. The CDR3 reads CASSQAPRTFNEQFF. The CDR3 DNA reads as TGTGCCAGCAGCCAGGCTCCACGCACCTTTAATGAGCAGTTCTTC.

This clone was counted only a few times. The chain employs TRBV6-5 and TRBJ1-2; maybe TRBD1 (5 bases). V gave up 5 bases and J gave up 4 bases, with 17 bases separating them. This CDR3 comprises 15 residues. The germline gives CDR1 MNHEY, CDR2 SVGAGI. DNA for the CDR3: TGTGCCAGCAGTCACCTCTCCGGGGGAACCTATGGCTACACCTTC. It is translated as CASSHLSGGTYGYTF.

The chain carries TRBV7-3 and TRBJ2-3; D is undetermined. CDR3 size: 13 residues. The V gene lost 2 bases and the J gene lost 11 bases, with 14 bases spanning the gap. The V gene's germline CDR1 is SGHTA and CDR2 FQGTGA. The CDR3 sequence: CASSLSDTSRQYF. In DNA, the CDR3 is TGTGCCAGCAGCTTATCCGACACTTCCAGGCAGTATTTT.

The V gene is TRBV28, the J gene TRBJ2-5; 8 positions match TRBD2. Germline V gene sequence: CDR1 MDHEN, CDR2 SYDVKM. This CDR3 region has 17 residues. The trim removed 5 bases at V and 4 bases at J, leaving 15 bases unmatched. CDR3 nucleotide sequence: TGTGCCAGCAGTGTCCTCTATCCAGCGGGAGTTACAGAGACCCAGTACTTC. It specifies CASSVLYPAGVTETQYF.